A single sample gave rise to the 20 T cell receptor beta chains below, sequenced in a study of Graves' ophthalmopathy and Graves' hyperthyroidism. Scientists amplified the TCR beta CDR3 regions from RNA transcripts. The library came from an HTBI-primed first-round RT-PCR and a second-round multiplex PCR. In TCRdb, the multiplex PCR reads were re-called with MiXCR into one record per CDR3 protein. In the table there are about 700,000 distinct CDR3 sequences, 35% to 50% of which are singletons. Specimen: peripheral blood. Receptors originate from an adult man with Graves' ophthalmopathy.

This clonotype was recorded once. The chain links TRBV20-1 to TRBJ2-5; D is tentatively TRBD1 or TRBD2 (6 bases each). This CDR3 is 15 amino acids long. Germline assignment: CDR1 DFQATT and CDR2 SNEGSKA (reference sequence). Trimming pared 3 bases from V and 0 bases from J, leaving 14 bases between. The CDR3 loop is CSASSSGANQETQYF. The CDR3 nucleotides read TGCAGTGCTAGTTCGTCGGGGGCGAACCAAGAGACCCAGTACTTC.

The V call is TRBV7-9, the J call TRBJ2-2; D is unresolved. V was pared by 5 bases and J by 0 bases, with 13 bases between. CDR3 size: 16 residues. Germline V gene lookup returns CDR1 SEHNR and CDR2 FQNEAQ (reference sequence). CDR3 in DNA: TGTGCCAGCAGCGTAGGAGAGAGACCGAACACCGGGGAGCTGTTTTTT. Translating gives CASSVGERPNTGELFF.

In its sample, this clonotype was seen a few times. This chain joins TRBV6-6 and TRBJ2-7; 10 bases line up with TRBD1. The CDR3 spans 13 residues. Looked up from germline, CDR1 is MNHNY and CDR2 is SVGAGI (reference sequence). The V and J ends lost 8 bases and 7 bases, in that order; junction bases with no gene match: 8. CDR3 residues: CASAGTGVGEQYF. The CDR3 nucleotides read TGTGCCAGCGCCGGGACAGGGGTGGGTGAGCAGTACTTC.

The chain has TRBV25-1 and TRBJ2-2; no definite D call. Trimming left V 6 bases short and J 4 bases short, with 12 bases between. The CDR3 contains 14 residues. Looked up from germline, CDR1 is MGHDK and CDR2 is SYGVNS. The CDR3 region is CASRDTWGTGELFF. CDR3 nucleotides: TGTGCCAGCAGAGATACGTGGGGCACCGGGGAGCTGTTTTTT.

Points on this clonotype: One junction end does not reproduce the germline sequence, and a read error may be involved. This rearrangement joins TRBV19 to TRBJ2-7; 11 nucleotides agree with TRBD2. The CDR3 is made up of 14 amino acids. Germline CDR1 LNHDA, CDR2 SQIVND (reference sequence). The CDR3 DNA sequence: TGTGTCAGTAGTTCCACTAGCGGGAGTTACGAGCAGTACTTC. Translation gives CVSSSTSGSYEQYF.

This chain connects TRBV19 to TRBJ2-2; no definite D call. The germline gives CDR1 LNHDA, CDR2 SQIVND (reference sequence). V dropped 2 bases and J dropped 1 base, with 5 bases sitting between them. The CDR3 is 14 amino acids. CDR3 in DNA: TGTGCCAGTAGTATATACAGGAACACCGGGGAGCTGTTTTTT. Encoded protein: CASSIYRNTGELFF.

The sample holds many counts of this clonotype. The chain joins TRBV14 to TRBJ1-2; 8 positions match TRBD1. CDR1 and CDR2 (germline): SGHDN, FVKESK. This CDR3 region has 16 residues. V was pared by 0 bases and J by 6 bases, with 9 bases of the junction left unmatched. CDR3 in DNA: TGTGCCAGCAGCCAAGATGGGTTCGGACAGGGTGATGGCTACACCTTC. It is translated as CASSQDGFGQGDGYTF.

This clonotype has only a few counts. The CDR3 region has the DNA TGCAGTGCTAGAGATTGGGGGCGGACAGGGCCCACTGAAGCTTTCTTT. It is translated as CSARDWGRTGPTEAFF. This rearrangement joins TRBV20-1 to TRBJ1-1, with TRBD1 identical over 8 bases. Per the germline V gene, CDR1 is DFQATT and CDR2 is SNEGSKA (reference sequence). The CDR3 is made up of 16 amino acids. The junction had 10 bases not matched to a gene; V was cut back by 0 bases and J by 4 bases.

This clonotype was found a few times. The chain combines TRBV7-8 with TRBJ1-4; D not resolved. The CDR3 covers 14 residues. Between the trimmed V and J ends, which lost 3 bases and 3 bases, there was a span of 8 bases. Germline V gene sequence: CDR1 SGHVS, CDR2 FQNEAQ. The CDR3 DNA sequence: TGTGCCAGCAGCTTCTGGGTTTCTAATGAAAAACTGTTTTTT. It yields the protein CASSFWVSNEKLFF. Based on the CDR3 plus reference TRBV7-8 and TRBJ1-4, the full variable domain is GAGVSQSPRYKVAKRGQDVALRCDPISGHVSLFWYQQALGQGPEFLTYFQNEAQLDKSGLPSDRFFAERPEGSVSTLKIQRTQQEDSAVYLCASSFWVSNEKLFFGSGTQLSVL.

This clonotype has only a few counts. The V and J genes are TRBV7-2 and TRBJ1-1; D is undetermined. Trimming removed 1 base from V and 7 bases from J, with 4 bases in between. The CDR3 runs to 11 residues. Looked up from germline, CDR1 is SGHTA and CDR2 is FQGNSA. The CDR3 nucleotides read TGTGCCAGCAGCTTAGATTTTGAAGCTTTCTTT. As protein: CASSLDFEAFF.

This clonotype came up once. One junction end disagrees with the germline gene, perhaps due to a read error. The gene calls are TRBV7-9 and TRBJ2-5, with D unclear. CDR1 is SEHNR, CDR2 FQNEAQ, per germline (reference sequence). This CDR3 has 16 residues. CDR3 amino acids: CASSPREVGYQETQYF. In nucleotides, the CDR3 is TGCGCCAGCAGCCCCCGAGAGGTCGGTTACCAAGAGACCCAGTACTTC.

Worth noting for this clonotype: It may be a read error: a sequence one base away is much more abundant. The final CDR3 position lacks the conserved phenylalanine or tryptophan, pointing to a likely read error. This chain uses TRBV20-1 with TRBJ2-7; perhaps TRBD1 as D (6 bases). This CDR3 spans 13 amino acids. Trimming removed 0 bases from V and 0 bases from J, with 6 bases in between. Looked up from germline, CDR1 is DFQATT and CDR2 is SNEGSKA (reference sequence). The CDR3 nucleotides read TGCAGTGCTAGAGAACAGGGCTCCTACGAGCAGTACCTC. Encoded protein: CSAREQGSYEQYL.

V is TRBV6-6 and J is TRBJ2-6; TRBD1 matches 7 bases. This CDR3 has 16 amino acids. In germline, CDR1 is MNHNY, CDR2 SVGAGI (reference sequence). V lost 0 bases, J lost 11 bases, and 10 bases stayed unmatched. The CDR3 DNA follows: TGTGCCAGCAGTTACTCGAATCGGGACAGAGGAGACGTCCTGACTTTC. This gives the protein CASSYSNRDRGDVLTF.

The V and J genes are TRBV28 and TRBJ2-5, with D perhaps matching TRBD2 (6 bases). V gave up 4 bases and J gave up 5 bases, with 14 bases separating them. The germline V gene has CDR1 MDHEN and CDR2 SYDVKM. CDR3 length: 14 amino acids. The CDR3 loop reads CASSSRRGGETQYF. In DNA form, the CDR3 reads TGTGCCAGCAGTTCCCGGAGGGGTGGGGAGACCCAGTACTTC. Drawing the rest from reference TRBV28 and TRBJ2-5, the complete variable domain is DVKVTQSSRYLVKRTGEKVFLECVQDMDHENMFWYRQDPGLGLRLIYFSYDVKMKEKGDIPEGYSVSREKKERFSLILESASTNQTSMYLCASSSRRGGETQYFGPGTRLLVL.

This clonotype has a handful of counts. V gene TRBV11-2 combines with J gene TRBJ1-4; D unresolved. This CDR3 is 16 amino acids long. Looked up from germline, CDR1 is SGHAT and CDR2 is FQNNGV. Trimming left V 1 base short and J 3 bases short, with 12 bases between. CDR3 nucleotide sequence: TGTGCCAGCAGCTTAGGTGCCCAGGAAGCTAATGAAAAACTGTTTTTT. It translates to CASSLGAQEANEKLFF.

Concerning this clonotype: This may be a read error, as it is one base from a much larger clone. V gene TRBV12-3 or TRBV12-4 combines with J gene TRBJ1-5; tentatively, D is TRBD1 (5 bases). The CDR3 contains 14 residues. V was pared by 5 bases and J by 7 bases, with 15 bases between. CDR3 amino acids: CASSPWDEGQPQHF. The CDR3 DNA follows: TGTGCCAGCAGTCCTTGGGATGAGGGGCAGCCCCAGCATTTT.

With regard to this clonotype: One base away lies a much larger clone, so this may be a sequencing read error. This chain joins TRBV2 and TRBJ1-2, with 7 positions matching TRBD1. The CDR3 contains 14 residues. The germline V gene encodes CDR1 SNHLY and CDR2 FYNNEI. The CDR3 DNA sequence: TGTGCCGGCAGTGAAGAGGGACAGTTCTATGGCTACACCTTC. Its translation is CAGSEEGQFYGYTF.

This clonotype was picked up many times. The chain has TRBV10-3 and TRBJ1-1, with 7 bases lining up with TRBD1. Germline V gene sequence: CDR1 ENHRY, CDR2 SYGVKD. This CDR3 contains 16 residues. V gave up 6 bases and J gave up 4 bases; unmatched junction bases: 14. CDR3 sequence (DNA): TGTGCCATCAGGGGACAGTGGCCTGACAGAGTCACTGAAGCTTTCTTT. It encodes CAIRGQWPDRVTEAFF.

The V gene is TRBV7-9, the J gene TRBJ2-5; 9 bases match TRBD1. Per germline, CDR1 SEHNR and CDR2 FQNEAQ (reference sequence). CDR3 length: 15 amino acids. V was clipped by 3 bases and J by 3 bases; unmatched bases: 5. The CDR3 sequence is CASSFTGTGKETQYF. CDR3 in DNA: TGTGCCAGCAGCTTTACCGGGACAGGGAAAGAGACCCAGTACTTC.

This clonotype has a handful of counts. The chain combines TRBV7-9 with TRBJ2-7, with TRBD1 identical over 10 bases. Germline V gene sequence: CDR1 SEHNR, CDR2 FQNEAQ (reference sequence). The junction had 13 bases not matched to a gene; V was cut back by 5 bases and J by 6 bases. The CDR3 covers 16 residues. CDR3 amino acids: CASSQVPGTGVPEQYF. As DNA, the CDR3 is TGTGCCAGCAGCCAAGTCCCGGGGACAGGGGTTCCCGAGCAGTACTTC.